The entry below describes one T cell receptor beta chain. The data derive from a study of blood T cells in healthy people across ages. The germline V gene encodes CDR1 LGHNA and CDR2 YSLEER. J was trimmed by 0 bases and V by 4 bases; bases with no gene match: 6. The CDR3 consists of 17 residues. The second PCR ran roughly 6 to 11 cycles with a sample-barcoded 5' primer and J-beta primers. TCRdb re-analysed the 5' RACE reads in MiXCR, keeping a single row per CDR3 protein. The table shows 800,000 to 950,000 distinct CDR3 sequences, with under 40% occurring only once. The sequencing input was blood. This sequence originates from a man younger than 35 in good health. The V gene is TRBV4-3, the J gene TRBJ2-2, with TRBD1 matching 9 bases. CDR3 sequence (DNA): TGCGCCAGCAGCCTACTACGGACAGGGGCGAACACCGGGGAGCTGTTTTTT. This translates into CASSLLRTGANTGELFF.